These 13 T cell receptor beta chains share one sample of origin, sequenced in a study of cytomegalovirus exposure and HLA in healthy donors. It was with 60 Vbeta and 13 Jbeta primers that the PCR ran. Profiled with immunoSEQ multiplex PCR; TCRdb holds only in-frame clones, not every one. The profile shows roughly 70,000 clones, about 74% of them singletons. Sequences were obtained from PBMCs. These receptors came from a human donor in good health.

The chain recombines TRBV6-5 with TRBJ1-1, with 9 bases matching TRBD1. CDR3 length equals 13 residues. V shed 6 bases and J 6 bases; nucleotides not matched to a gene: 5. Germline V gives CDR1 MNHEY, CDR2 SVGAGI. DNA for the CDR3: TGTGCCAGCAGCCAGGGACAGGGCCCTGAAGCTTTCTTT. Translated: CASSQGQGPEAFF.

The chain recombines TRBV5-4 with TRBJ2-1; possibly TRBD2 for D (6 bases). V shed 4 bases and J shed 4 bases, with 15 bases lying between them. The CDR3 extends over 15 amino acids. Per germline, CDR1 SGHNT and CDR2 YYREEE (reference sequence). The CDR3: CASSPSLAEYNEQFF. The CDR3 coding sequence is TGTGCCAGCAGCCCGTCCTTAGCGGAATACAATGAGCAGTTCTTC.

The rearrangement joins TRBV6-5 to TRBJ1-2; TRBD1 matches 8 bases. CDR3 length: 14 residues. Germline V CDR1 and CDR2: MNHEY, SVGAGI. J gave up 6 bases and V 4 bases, and 7 bases lay outside the gene matches. The CDR3 loop reads CASSSDRASHGYTF. The CDR3 DNA is TGTGCCAGCAGTTCGGACAGGGCTAGCCATGGCTACACCTTC.

The chain uses TRBV10-1 and TRBJ2-5, with D perhaps matching TRBD1 (5 bases). The V and J ends lost 3 bases and 0 bases respectively, with 8 bases between them. Germline V CDR1 and CDR2: WNHNN, SYGVQD (reference sequence). CDR3 size: 14 residues. The CDR3 sequence: CASSDQGYQETQYF. The CDR3 bases are TGCGCCAGCAGTGACCAGGGTTACCAAGAGACCCAGTACTTC.

This clone has a handful of counts. The V gene is TRBV5-4, the J gene TRBJ2-3; 10 bases are shared with TRBD2. CDR1 and CDR2 (germline): SGHNT, YYREEE (reference sequence). This CDR3 comprises 14 residues. J lost 3 bases, V lost 4 bases, and 2 bases had no gene match. CDR3 protein: CASSLGLATDTQYF. Written as DNA, the CDR3 is TGTGCCAGCAGCCTGGGACTAGCGACAGATACGCAGTATTTT.

The count of this clone is one. V and J are TRBV27 and TRBJ2-2; D call uncertain. Between the trimmed V and J ends, which lost 3 bases and 7 bases, there was a span of 9 bases. Germline V gene lookup returns CDR1 MNHEY and CDR2 SMNVEV (reference sequence). There are 13 residues in the CDR3. This CDR3 is CASSLYIDGELFF. In nucleotides, the CDR3 is TGTGCCAGCAGTTTGTACATCGACGGGGAGCTGTTTTTT.

The chain joins TRBV5-1 to TRBJ2-7, with 11 bases fitting TRBD2. Germline trimming cut 0 bases from V and 5 bases from J; bases unmatched to any gene: 10. Germline CDR1 is SGHRS and CDR2 is YFSETQ. CDR3 length: 17 residues. In DNA, the CDR3 is TGCGCCAGCAGCTTGGGGATACTAGCGGGAGCAACCCACGAGCAGTACTTC. This sequence encodes CASSLGILAGATHEQYF.

This clone was counted a few times. V usage is TRBV6-5 and J usage is TRBJ2-7; the D gene is possibly TRBD1 (5 bases). The germline V and J ends were trimmed by 2 bases and 2 bases, with 10 bases remaining between them. From germline, CDR1 is MNHEY and CDR2 SVGAGI. The CDR3 extends over 14 amino acids. The CDR3 DNA reads TGTGCCAGCAGTTACGACAGCAGAGCCTACGAGCAGTACTTC. This translates into CASSYDSRAYEQYF.

The chain links TRBV7-9 to TRBJ2-7; 7 bases align to TRBD1. The trim removed 2 bases at V and 3 bases at J, leaving 16 bases unmatched. The germline V gene encodes CDR1 SEHNR and CDR2 FQNEAQ (reference sequence). The CDR3 length is 18 residues. CDR3 in DNA: TGTGCCAGCAGCTTAACCCTCTCTTTTGGGACAGCGGACTACGAGCAGTACTTC. It specifies CASSLTLSFGTADYEQYF.

The chain couples TRBV29-1 to TRBJ2-3; TRBD2 aligns across 10 bases. J gave up 5 bases and V 0 bases, and 8 bases lay outside the gene matches. The CDR3 is made up of 16 amino acids. Germline CDR1 and CDR2: SQVTM and ANQGSEA. CDR3 nucleotide sequence: TGCAGCGTTGAAGATTGGGGCCGACTAGCGGGAGATACGCAGTATTTT. It specifies CSVEDWGRLAGDTQYF.

The V and J genes are TRBV9 and TRBJ2-7, with TRBD2 as a possible D gene (6 bases). The CDR3 is 15 residues long. Trimming left V 1 base short and J 4 bases short, with 15 bases between. Germline V CDR1 and CDR2: SGDLS, YYNGEE. This CDR3 is CASSVIPGSSYEQYF. The CDR3 coding sequence is TGTGCCAGCAGCGTAATCCCCGGGAGTAGTTACGAGCAGTACTTC.

The V and J genes are TRBV5-1 and TRBJ1-1; D may be TRBD1 (6 bases). This CDR3 comprises 16 residues. Looked up from germline, CDR1 is SGHRS and CDR2 is YFSETQ. V was shortened by 4 bases and J by 5 bases, with 21 bases between the two germline ends. CDR3 protein: CASSPDENREGTEAFF. Written as DNA, the CDR3 is TGCGCCAGCAGCCCCGACGAGAACAGGGAAGGAACTGAAGCTTTCTTT.

In its sample, this clone was seen once. The rearrangement uses TRBV5-4 and TRBJ2-2; 7 bases are a match to TRBD1. V gave up 0 bases and J gave up 2 bases; unmatched junction bases: 1. The CDR3 is 15 amino acids. Germline V lookup: CDR1 SGHNT, CDR2 YYREEE (reference sequence). Here the CDR3 reads CASSLVGGNTGELFF. In nucleotides, the CDR3 is TGTGCCAGCAGCTTGGTAGGGGGCAACACCGGGGAGCTGTTTTTT. The full variable domain, completed using reference TRBV5-4 and TRBJ2-2, is ETGVTQSPTHLIKTRGQQVTLRCSSQSGHNTVSWYQQALGQGPQFIFQYYREEENGRGNFPPRFSGLQFPNYSSELNVNALELDDSALYLCASSLVGGNTGELFFGEGSRLTVL.